What follows describes a single T cell receptor beta chain. Antigen specificity is unknown. The data derive from a study of cytomegalovirus exposure and HLA in healthy donors. Primers for the PCR totalled 60 Vbeta and 13 Jbeta. TCRdb's copy holds only in-frame clones and misses some; the assay was immunoSEQ multiplex PCR. The sample contains about 160,000 clones, roughly 76% of which appear only once. Findings and caveats of the study: In a later analysis, V- and J-gene trimming of beta chains associated with a DCLRE1C missense variant, replicated independently.

The receptor was isolated from a human donor in good health. Sequencing was done on a sample of PBMCs.

This CDR3 is CASSLSGGSSPLHF. The CDR3 DNA is TGCGCCAGCAGCCTTTCTGGGGGGTCTTCACCCCTCCACTTT. V is TRBV4-1 and J is TRBJ1-6, with D tentatively TRBD1 (5 bases). The CDR3 sequence is 14 residues long. Trimming stripped 4 bases from V and 9 bases from J, with 13 bases between. Germline lookup yields CDR1 MGHRA and CDR2 YSYEKL.